The 21 T cell receptor beta chains reported below all come from one sample, sequenced in a study of cytomegalovirus exposure and HLA in healthy donors. 60 Vbeta and 13 Jbeta primers were used in PCR. This table comes from immunoSEQ multiplex PCR, and its TCRdb copy is limited to in-frame clones, with some not included. Of 150,000 or so clones listed, 82% were seen once; the top ten hold under 8.5%. The specimen was PBMCs. These receptors all come from a woman aged 45-65 years in good health and CMV-seropositive.

This clone was picked up one time. The chain carries TRBV5-6 and TRBJ2-7, with 9 bases lining up with TRBD1. CDR3 size: 14 residues. The germline gives CDR1 SGHDT, CDR2 YYEEEE. J gave up 7 bases and V 2 bases, and 7 bases lay outside the gene matches. For the CDR3, the DNA is TGTGCCAGCAGCTTTGGGACAGGGTTCCAAGAGCAGTACTTC. Its protein product is CASSFGTGFQEQYF.

The V gene is TRBV10-2, the J gene TRBJ2-7; D is uncertain. CDR3 length equals 11 residues. V was pared by 4 bases and J by 3 bases, with 4 bases between. Germline CDR1 is WSHSY and CDR2 is SAAADI. The DNA of the CDR3 is TGCGCCAGCAGTGGGAGCTACGAGCAGTACTTC. This codes for CASSGSYEQYF.

The V and J genes are TRBV2 and TRBJ1-4; a possible D gene is TRBD1 (5 bases). V lost 8 bases and J 8 bases, leaving 15 bases between the germline ends. Germline V CDR1 and CDR2: SNHLY, FYNNEI. This CDR3 has 13 amino acids. DNA for the CDR3: TGTGCCAGCGTAGGGGTCGGAGAAGAAAAACTGTTTTTT. Translation: CASVGVGEEKLFF.

The rearrangement joins TRBV6-1 to TRBJ1-2; a possible D gene is TRBD1 (6 bases). Germline V gene lookup returns CDR1 MNHNS and CDR2 SASEGT. Trimming pared 6 bases from V and 8 bases from J, leaving 16 bases between. This CDR3 region has 13 residues. The chain's CDR3 is CASSPGGAQGYTF. CDR3 in DNA: TGTGCCAGCAGCCCGGGGGGCGCTCAGGGCTACACCTTC.

V gene TRBV5-8 combines with J gene TRBJ1-3; D may be TRBD1 (5 bases). Per the germline V gene, CDR1 is SGHTS and CDR2 is YDEGEE. This CDR3 has 15 amino acids. V was clipped by 0 bases and J by 7 bases, with 14 bases between them. CDR3 coding DNA: TGTGCCAGCAGCTTGGCCGCAGGGTATACCAACACCATATATTTT. Protein product: CASSLAAGYTNTIYF.

The V and J genes are TRBV2 and TRBJ2-1; 9 bases are shared with TRBD2. Germline CDR1 is SNHLY and CDR2 is FYNNEI. Trimming removed 6 bases from V and 2 bases from J; junction bases left unmatched: 2. The CDR3 loop spans 14 amino acids. The CDR3 DNA follows: TGTGCCAGCAGCCGCGGGGGGGCCTACAATGAGCAGTTCTTC. Translation gives CASSRGGAYNEQFF. Variable domain in full (rest from reference TRBV2 and TRBJ2-1): EPEVTQTPSHQVTQMGQEVILRCVPISNHLYFYWYRQILGQKVEFLVSFYNNEISEKSEIFDDQFSVERPDGSNFTLKIRSTKLEDSAMYFCASSRGGAYNEQFFGPGTRLTVL.

The rearrangement joins TRBV2 to TRBJ1-5; 7 bases are shared with TRBD1. This CDR3 has 13 residues. Trimming cost V 5 bases and J 6 bases; bases outside gene matches: 4. Per the germline V gene, CDR1 is SNHLY and CDR2 is FYNNEI. The CDR3 loop reads CASSRQGGQPQHF. The CDR3 DNA follows: TGTGCCAGCAGTCGACAGGGCGGTCAGCCCCAGCATTTT. The complete variable domain, with remaining parts taken from reference TRBV2 and TRBJ1-5, reads EPEVTQTPSHQVTQMGQEVILRCVPISNHLYFYWYRQILGQKVEFLVSFYNNEISEKSEIFDDQFSVERPDGSNFTLKIRSTKLEDSAMYFCASSRQGGQPQHFGDGTRLSIL.

V gene TRBV27 combines with J gene TRBJ2-3, with 10 bases lining up with TRBD2. CDR3 length equals 16 residues. V trimming: 6 bases; J trimming: 2 bases; junction bases outside the gene matches: 8. CDR1 and CDR2 from the germline V gene are MNHEY and SMNVEV (reference sequence). The CDR3 region is CASSGPTSGYTDTQYF. The CDR3 DNA reads TGTGCCAGCAGCGGACCGACTAGCGGGTACACAGATACGCAGTATTTT.

As regards this clone: At one boundary the junction diverges from the germline segment, which might be a read error. V usage is TRBV11-3 and J usage is TRBJ2-3; 10 nucleotides align to TRBD1. The CDR3 sequence is 15 residues long. Germline loops: CDR1 SGHNT, CDR2 YENEEA. The CDR3, as DNA: TGTGCCAGCAGCATAGACAGGGGGCCGACAGATACGCAGTATTTT. Protein product: CASSIDRGPTDTQYF.

The J gene is TRBJ2-1, the V gene TRBV10-3; 7 nucleotides agree with TRBD1. The CDR3 covers 15 residues. Looked up from germline, CDR1 is ENHRY and CDR2 is SYGVKD. Trimming took 3 bases from V and 0 from J; bases not matched to a gene: 2. CDR3 protein: CAISDDRDSYNEQFF. The DNA for the CDR3 is TGTGCCATCAGTGACGACAGGGACTCCTACAATGAGCAGTTCTTC.

The chain recombines TRBV7-8 with TRBJ2-7, with D possibly TRBD1 on 5 matching bases. The germline V gene encodes CDR1 SGHVS and CDR2 FQNEAQ. The length of the CDR3 is 15 residues. V lost 2 bases and J 4 bases, leaving 15 bases between the germline ends. The CDR3 loop reads CASSLIRGRRYEQYF. DNA of the CDR3: TGTGCCAGCAGCTTAATAAGGGGAAGAAGGTACGAGCAGTACTTC.

A remark on this clone: Other DNA sequences in this specimen translate into the identical CDR3. This chain connects TRBV11-2 to TRBJ2-7; tentative D call: TRBD1 (5 bases). V dropped 1 base and J dropped 2 bases, with 6 bases sitting between them. The CDR3 is 13 amino acids. CDR1 and CDR2 (germline): SGHAT, FQNNGV. The CDR3 DNA sequence: TGTGCCAGCAGCTTAGGACAGACCTACGAGCAGTACTTC. This codes for CASSLGQTYEQYF. Filled out from reference TRBV11-2 and TRBJ2-7, the complete variable domain reads EAGVAQSPRYKIIEKRQSVAFWCNPISGHATLYWYQQILGQGPKLLIQFQNNGVVDDSQLPKDRFSAERLKGVDSTLKIQPAKLEDSAVYLCASSLGQTYEQYFGPGTRLTVT.

V and J are TRBV11-2 and TRBJ1-3; the D is unclear. CDR3 length equals 12 residues. Germline-derived CDR1 and CDR2 are SGHAT and FQNNGV. The ends were cut back, 5 bases at V and 9 bases at J, with 11 bases in the middle. The CDR3 spells CASSDPTVTIYF. In DNA form, the CDR3 reads TGTGCCAGCAGCGACCCTACAGTCACCATATATTTT.

The rearrangement links TRBV6-6 to TRBJ2-3; D is ambiguous. The CDR3 length is 15 residues. V lost 10 bases to trimming and J lost 2 bases, with 19 bases between them. Germline V gene sequence: CDR1 MNHNY, CDR2 SVGAGI (reference sequence). The CDR3 sequence: CATPTCAFSTDTQYF. CDR3 DNA: TGTGCCACCCCCACTTGCGCCTTCTCCACAGATACGCAGTATTTT.

The chain is built from TRBV7-2 and TRBJ2-7, with D maybe TRBD2 (6 bases). The CDR3 is 15 amino acids. Per germline, CDR1 SGHTA and CDR2 FQGNSA. V was shortened by 3 bases and J by 3 bases, with 15 bases between the two germline ends. In DNA form, the CDR3 reads TGTGCCAGCAGCTTCGGGTGGGGGGTCTTCTACGAGCAGTACTTC. The encoded protein is CASSFGWGVFYEQYF.

This sequence joins TRBV11-2 and TRBJ2-4; 8 bases match TRBD1. CDR1 is SGHAT and CDR2 is FQNNGV in the germline V gene. V dropped 3 bases and J dropped 14; count of bases not matched to a gene: 9. CDR3 length equals 13 residues. The CDR3 sequence: CASSFQGQGREYF. The CDR3 DNA is TGTGCCAGCAGCTTCCAAGGACAGGGTAGAGAGTACTTC.

The gene calls are TRBV5-4 and TRBJ2-1; a possible D gene is TRBD2 (6 bases). Germline lookup yields CDR1 SGHNT and CDR2 YYREEE (reference sequence). CDR3 length: 14 residues. Trimming shortened V by 5 bases and J by 6 bases, and 15 bases separated the two germline ends. CDR3 sequence reads: CASRYSGSFNEQFF. Here the CDR3 DNA reads TGTGCCAGCAGATATTCCGGGAGTTTCAATGAGCAGTTCTTC.

The J gene is TRBJ1-4, the V gene TRBV27, with TRBD1 matching 7 bases. The ends lost 8 bases at V and 8 bases at J; junction bases unmatched: 14. The germline V gene encodes CDR1 MNHEY and CDR2 SMNVEV (reference sequence). There are 15 residues in the CDR3. Here the CDR3 DNA reads TGTGCCAGCCAGAATTTAGGGGGCGCGGACGAAAAACTGTTTTTT. This codes for CASQNLGGADEKLFF.

This chain links TRBV5-4 with TRBJ1-4; D possibly corresponds to TRBD1 (5 bases). Trimming stripped 2 bases from V and 8 bases from J, with 13 bases between. The CDR3 has 14 residues. CDR1 SGHNT and CDR2 YYREEE come from the germline V gene (reference sequence). The CDR3 sequence is CASSFGGGKEKLFF. Here the CDR3 DNA reads TGTGCCAGCAGCTTCGGGGGAGGTAAAGAAAAACTGTTTTTT.

V is TRBV5-1 and J is TRBJ1-1; TRBD1 agrees at 9 bases. V lost 4 bases and J lost 4; bases outside the gene matches: 5. The CDR3 is 14 amino acids. CDR1 is SGHRS, CDR2 YFSETQ, per germline. CDR3 nucleotides: TGCGCCAGCAGCGGGACAGGGTGGAGCACTGAAGCTTTCTTT. Encoded protein: CASSGTGWSTEAFF.

CDR3 region: CASSPRDLEDTEAFF. The CDR3 DNA sequence: TGTGCCAGCAGCCCACGGGACTTGGAGGACACTGAAGCTTTCTTT. The V call is TRBV7-8, the J call TRBJ1-1; possibly TRBD1 for D (5 bases). V lost 5 bases, J lost 3 bases, and 16 bases lay in between. CDR3 length: 15 residues. CDR1 and CDR2 from the germline V gene are SGHVS and FQNEAQ.